Presented here are 30 T cell receptor beta chains from one specimen sequenced in a study of OX40 agonist ivuxolimab in advanced cancers. This table comes from immunoSEQ multiplex PCR, and its TCRdb copy is limited to in-frame clones, with some not included. Here the sample spans tens of thousands of clones, around 80% being singletons. The sample was CD4+ or CD8+ T cells sorted from blood, taken in a trial of the OX40 agonist ivuxolimab. The origin of the receptors is an adult with an advanced solid tumor such as melanoma, head and neck, liver or kidney cancer.

J is TRBJ2-2 and V is TRBV2, with TRBD1 matching over 7 bases. J gave up 3 bases and V 7 bases, and 8 bases lay outside the gene matches. CDR3 length: 15 residues. Germline assignment: CDR1 SNHLY and CDR2 FYNNEI. This CDR3 is CASKGGQVDTGELFF. The CDR3 DNA reads as TGTGCCAGCAAAGGAGGACAGGTGGACACCGGGGAGCTGTTTTTT.

This chain links TRBV4-2 with TRBJ2-3, with TRBD1 matching over 7 bases. V gave up 4 bases and J gave up 2 bases; unmatched junction bases: 6. Germline V gene data show CDR1 as LGHNA and CDR2 as YNFKEQ. There are 15 residues in the CDR3. The DNA of the CDR3 is TGTGCCAGCAGCCGGAAAACAGGGGACACAGATACGCAGTATTTT. Its translation is CASSRKTGDTDTQYF.

The gene calls are TRBV19 and TRBJ1-2; D is perhaps TRBD1 (5 bases). Trimming took off 6 bases at V and 5 bases at J, with 19 bases between the two ends. Per the germline V gene, CDR1 is LNHDA and CDR2 is SQIVND (reference sequence). The CDR3 totals 15 residues. The CDR3 loop reads CASRSGGENPYGYTF. The CDR3 DNA is TGTGCCAGTAGGAGCGGAGGGGAGAACCCATATGGCTACACCTTC.

This chain's CDR3 is CASSQDYGDAGGYTF. The DNA of the CDR3 is TGCGCCAGCAGCCAAGATTACGGGGACGCGGGGGGCTACACCTTC. V gene TRBV4-3 combines with J gene TRBJ1-2, with D possibly TRBD1 on 5 matching bases. The CDR3 spans 15 residues. Germline assignment: CDR1 LGHNA and CDR2 YSLEER. V was cut by 0 bases and J by 8 bases, with 16 bases left in between.

This clone has only a few counts. The sample contains more than one DNA sequence encoding this CDR3. V and J are TRBV7-2 and TRBJ1-2, with TRBD1 as a possible D gene (6 bases). V gave up 4 bases and J gave up 5 bases, with 14 bases separating them. Germline lookup yields CDR1 SGHTA and CDR2 FQGNSA. The CDR3 has 14 residues. CDR3 sequence: CASSSRTENYGYTF. The DNA for the CDR3 is TGTGCCAGCAGCTCCCGGACAGAGAATTATGGCTACACCTTC.

The CDR3 sequence: CASSRGLETEAFF. CDR3 in DNA: TGTGCCAGCAGTAGGGGTCTTGAGACTGAAGCTTTCTTT. The V and J genes are TRBV6-1 and TRBJ1-1; TRBD1 might be the D (5 bases). CDR1 is MNHNS and CDR2 is SASEGT in the germline V gene. The CDR3 is made up of 13 amino acids. Trimming took off 5 bases at V and 5 bases at J, with 12 bases between the two ends.

Points on this clone: Other nucleotide sequences in the sample specify the same CDR3. This chain links TRBV18 with TRBJ2-1, with D hard to call. The V gene lost 3 bases and the J gene lost 4 bases, with 13 bases spanning the gap. The V gene's germline CDR1 is KGHSH and CDR2 LQKENI. The CDR3 loop spans 15 amino acids. CDR3 protein: CASSPYSTDYNEQFF. For the CDR3, the DNA is TGTGCCAGCTCACCCTATTCTACGGATTACAATGAGCAGTTCTTC. Using reference TRBV18 and TRBJ2-1 for the parts outside the CDR3, the full variable domain is NAGVMQNPRHLVRRRGQEARLRCSPMKGHSHVYWYRQLPEEGLKFMVYLQKENIIDESGMPKERFSAEFPKEGPSILRIQQVVRGDSAAYFCASSPYSTDYNEQFFGPGTRLTVL.

This clone came up a few times. This rearrangement joins TRBV5-1 to TRBJ2-2; 8 nucleotides line up with TRBD1. Trimming removed 2 bases from V and 2 bases from J; junction bases left unmatched: 8. Germline-derived CDR1 and CDR2 are SGHRS and YFSETQ. CDR3 length: 17 amino acids. The CDR3 coding sequence is TGCGCCAGCAGCTTTAAACAGACAGGGGCTAACACCGGGGAGCTGTTTTTT. Amino acids: CASSFKQTGANTGELFF.

The chain employs TRBV15 and TRBJ2-2; 8 nucleotides match TRBD1. Germline assignment: CDR1 LNHNV and CDR2 YYDKDF (reference sequence). With V trimmed by 2 bases and J by 2 bases, 10 bases remained unmatched. The CDR3 has 18 amino acids. The CDR3 loop reads CATSRPLQGVANTGELFF. As DNA, the CDR3 is TGTGCCACCAGCAGACCCCTACAGGGGGTTGCTAACACCGGGGAGCTGTTTTTT.

The chain recombines TRBV7-6 with TRBJ2-2; no definite D call. Germline CDR1 is SGHVS and CDR2 is FNYEAQ. V lost 5 bases to trimming and J lost 6 bases, with 7 bases between them. This CDR3 spans 12 amino acids. The CDR3 DNA follows: TGTGCCAGCAGCCCCCGTTCCGGGGAGCTGTTTTTT. Its translation: CASSPRSGELFF.

V gene TRBV15 combines with J gene TRBJ2-6; unclear D gene. Germline CDR1 is LNHNV and CDR2 is YYDKDF (reference sequence). The CDR3 has 15 amino acids. The V gene lost 0 bases and the J gene lost 2 bases, with 5 bases spanning the gap. CDR3 bases: TGTGCCACCAGCAGAGATATAGCTGGGGCCAACGTCCTGACTTTC. Translation: CATSRDIAGANVLTF.

This chain joins TRBV6-6 and TRBJ2-2; D is uncertain. This CDR3 has 13 amino acids. V lost 2 bases and J 6 bases, leaving 7 bases between the germline ends. Germline CDR1 MNHNY, CDR2 SVGAGI (reference sequence). The CDR3 sequence is CASSYAGAGELFF. As DNA, the CDR3 is TGTGCCAGCAGTTACGCTGGGGCCGGGGAGCTGTTTTTT.

The rearrangement links TRBV11-2 to TRBJ2-2; tentative D call: TRBD1 (6 bases). The CDR3 contains 15 residues. The V end lost 5 bases, the J end lost 1 base, and 11 bases lay between the germline ends. Germline V gene sequence: CDR1 SGHAT, CDR2 FQNNGV. The CDR3 is CASSPGHKNTGELFF. The CDR3 region has the DNA TGTGCCAGCAGCCCGGGACACAAGAACACCGGGGAGCTGTTTTTT.

A note on this clone: Other DNA sequences from this sample encode an identical CDR3 as well. This chain uses TRBV9 with TRBJ2-1; 9 bases match TRBD2. In germline, CDR1 is SGDLS, CDR2 YYNGEE. The length of the CDR3 is 15 residues. The V and J ends lost 2 bases and 3 bases, in that order; junction bases with no gene match: 3. The DNA for the CDR3 is TGTGCCAGCAGCGTTAGCGGGAGTAGCTACAATGAGCAGTTCTTC. Translation: CASSVSGSSYNEQFF.

V is TRBV7-9 and J is TRBJ2-2, with 7 bases that match TRBD2. The V and J ends lost 5 bases and 6 bases, in that order; junction bases with no gene match: 6. Germline lookup yields CDR1 SEHNR and CDR2 FQNEAQ (reference sequence). This CDR3 is built from 14 residues. CDR3 bases: TGTGCCAGCAGCCCCCGGGGGGACTCCGGGGAGCTGTTTTTT. It encodes CASSPRGDSGELFF.

J is TRBJ2-7 and V is TRBV19; D may be TRBD1 or TRBD2 (5 bases each). Trimming stripped 2 bases from V and 4 bases from J, with 12 bases between. Germline V gene lookup returns CDR1 LNHDA and CDR2 SQIVND (reference sequence). The CDR3 runs to 14 residues. In DNA form, the CDR3 reads TGTGCCAGTAGTATACAGGGAGAATATTACGAGCAGTACTTC. This translates into CASSIQGEYYEQYF.

The J gene is TRBJ2-3, the V gene TRBV6-4, with D possibly TRBD1 on 6 matching bases. CDR1 is MRHNA and CDR2 is SNTAGT in the germline V gene. The CDR3 contains 18 residues. The V end lost 2 bases, the J end lost 0 bases, and 18 bases lay between the germline ends. The DNA of the CDR3 is TGTGCCAGCAGTGACCCGTGGACAGACCCCTCTAGCACAGATACGCAGTATTTT. It translates to CASSDPWTDPSSTDTQYF.

This clone was counted a few times. The gene calls are TRBV5-4 and TRBJ1-1; a weak D match, TRBD1 (5 bases). Trimming took off 2 bases at V and 4 bases at J, with 9 bases between the two ends. The V gene's germline CDR1 is SGHNT and CDR2 YYREEE (reference sequence). The CDR3 is 13 amino acids. The CDR3 DNA reads TGTGCCAGCAGCTTATGGGGGGGCACTGAAGCTTTCTTT. Translation gives CASSLWGGTEAFF.

The CDR3 DNA reads as TGTGCCAGCAGCTTGCAGGGCCAGCCCCAGCATTTT. The encoded protein is CASSLQGQPQHF. The chain joins TRBV5-6 to TRBJ1-5; maybe TRBD1 (5 bases). This CDR3 region has 12 residues. Germline V gives CDR1 SGHDT, CDR2 YYEEEE. V was trimmed by 1 base and J by 7 bases, leaving 6 bases between them.

V and J are TRBV5-1 and TRBJ2-2; weak D call: TRBD1 (6 bases). The ends were cut back, 0 bases at V and 3 bases at J, with 9 bases in the middle. The CDR3 length is 15 residues. Germline V CDR1 and CDR2: SGHRS, YFSETQ. CDR3: CASSLARTDTGELFF. The CDR3 coding sequence is TGCGCCAGCAGCTTGGCCCGGACAGACACCGGGGAGCTGTTTTTT.

Only one count was recorded for this clone. The chain uses TRBV20-1 and TRBJ1-1, with D unresolved. The germline V gene has CDR1 DFQATT and CDR2 SNEGSKA (reference sequence). This CDR3 contains 11 residues. Between the trimmed V and J ends, which lost 4 bases and 1 base, there was a span of 4 bases. The CDR3 loop is CSANENTEAFF. CDR3 nucleotide sequence: TGCAGTGCTAACGAGAACACTGAAGCTTTCTTT.

The chain recombines TRBV28 with TRBJ1-1; 9 nucleotides line up with TRBD1. CDR1 is MDHEN and CDR2 is SYDVKM in the germline V gene. CDR3 size: 15 residues. V lost 6 bases and J lost 5; bases outside the gene matches: 10. The CDR3 loop is CASRLQDRGGTEAFF. In DNA form, the CDR3 reads TGTGCCAGCAGACTTCAGGACAGGGGAGGGACTGAAGCTTTCTTT.

The V and J genes are TRBV2 and TRBJ1-1; the D is unclear. The germline gives CDR1 SNHLY, CDR2 FYNNEI. V was clipped by 7 bases and J by 0 bases, with 6 bases between them. The CDR3 sequence is 12 residues long. CDR3 DNA sequence: TGTGCCAGCAAGAGGATGAACACTGAAGCTTTCTTT. Translation: CASKRMNTEAFF. Complete variable domain (other parts from reference TRBV2 and TRBJ1-1): EPEVTQTPSHQVTQMGQEVILRCVPISNHLYFYWYRQILGQKVEFLVSFYNNEISEKSEIFDDQFSVERPDGSNFTLKIRSTKLEDSAMYFCASKRMNTEAFFGQGTRLTVV.

This clone was counted between two and nine times. The chain uses TRBV18 and TRBJ2-7; 7 bases map to TRBD1. The germline CDR1 and CDR2 sequences are KGHSH and LQKENI. The CDR3 length is 17 residues. With 0 bases clipped from V and 5 bases from J, the junction kept 13 bases outside the gene matches. For the CDR3, the DNA is TGTGCCAGCTCACCACCGGGAACAGGGGCAGGATTACACGAGCAGTACTTC. Translation gives CASSPPGTGAGLHEQYF.

The chain carries TRBV10-3 and TRBJ2-1; TRBD1 is a possible D gene (8 bases). V lost 3 bases, J lost 2 bases, and 17 bases lay in between. Germline-derived CDR1 and CDR2 are ENHRY and SYGVKD. CDR3 length: 17 amino acids. CDR3 amino acids: CAISDPQGGWAYNEQFF. The DNA of the CDR3 is TGTGCCATCAGTGATCCACAGGGGGGGTGGGCCTACAATGAGCAGTTCTTC.

This clone was observed once. The rearrangement links TRBV4-3 to TRBJ2-5, with 7 bases lining up with TRBD1. Germline CDR1 and CDR2: LGHNA and YSLEER. After removal of 0 bases from V and 5 bases from J, the junction contained 6 bases not matched to a gene. The CDR3 is 15 amino acids. The DNA of the CDR3 is TGCGCCAGCAGCCAAGACCCGACAGGGCTCGAGACCCAGTACTTC. Translating gives CASSQDPTGLETQYF.

This chain uses TRBV6-5 with TRBJ1-3, with D perhaps TRBD1 (6 bases). The V end lost 6 bases, the J end lost 8 bases, and 14 bases lay between the germline ends. The CDR3 runs 13 residues. Germline loops: CDR1 MNHEY, CDR2 SVGAGI. DNA for the CDR3: TGTGCCAGCAGGGAACAGGGAAGGGACACCATATATTTT. Amino acids: CASREQGRDTIYF.

This clone turned up a few times. The chain uses TRBV5-8 and TRBJ2-7, with D possibly TRBD1 on 8 matching bases. The CDR3 sequence is 13 residues long. Between the trimmed V and J ends, which lost 4 bases and 6 bases, there was a span of 14 bases. Germline CDR1 SGHTS, CDR2 YDEGEE. The CDR3 reads CASSETGEGEQYF. CDR3 sequence (DNA): TGTGCCAGCAGCGAGACAGGGGAGGGCGAGCAGTACTTC.

This clone has a handful of counts. This chain connects TRBV4-1 to TRBJ1-6; D might be TRBD1 (6 bases). Germline-derived CDR1 and CDR2 are MGHRA and YSYEKL. The V end lost 0 bases, the J end lost 11 bases, and 20 bases lay between the germline ends. The CDR3 extends over 17 amino acids. The CDR3 bases are TGCGCCAGCAGCCAAGATTTTTTGGGGGGCCCAAAGGCACCCCTCCACTTT. It translates to CASSQDFLGGPKAPLHF.

CDR3 DNA sequence: TGTGCCAGCAGCTTAGCCACAGGCGGCACTGAAGCTTTCTTT. Its translation is CASSLATGGTEAFF. This rearrangement joins TRBV7-2 to TRBJ1-1, with D perhaps TRBD1 (5 bases). CDR1 and CDR2 from the germline V gene are SGHTA and FQGNSA. V lost 0 bases and J lost 4, with 9 bases in between. This CDR3 comprises 14 residues.